The clone carrying this T cell receptor (beta chain) has ten or more counts. This specimen comes from a study of identical twins. Germline V gene data show CDR1 as SEHNR and CDR2 as FQNEAQ (reference sequence). V dropped 6 bases and J dropped 3 bases, with 18 bases sitting between them. There are 16 residues in the CDR3. TCRdb processed the 5' RACE reads anew with MiXCR; each CDR3 protein has one entry. In the table there are around 570,000 distinct CDR3 sequences, 9.5% to 10% of which are singletons. These data also featured in a second study, about yellow fever vaccine responses in identical twins.

The sequenced sample was PBMCs. This chain uses TRBV7-9 with TRBJ2-1; D is possibly TRBD1 (6 bases). This TCR derives from a woman under 30 in good health. This CDR3 is CASSYLTTGFYNEQFF. The CDR3 coding sequence is TGTGCCAGCAGTTATTTAACGACAGGATTCTACAATGAGCAGTTCTTC.